This entry features one T cell receptor (beta chain) sequence. The sample has other DNA sequences that encode this CDR3 too. In the original processing: Scientists estimated how many nucleated cells there were by amplifying reference gene primers. Sequenced by immunoSEQ multiplex PCR; TCRdb stores in-frame clones only, minus some. V, J and clone size reflect that table, while D and trimming were determined from the DNA. Altogether around 250,000 clones are present, 88% being singletons, with the ten largest covering approximately 0.7%. This entry comes from a study of blood T cell repertoires in COVID-19. This CDR3 spans 14 amino acids. Germline CDR1 and CDR2: KGHSH and LQKENI. The V and J ends lost 0 bases and 2 bases, in that order; junction bases with no gene match: 1.

Sequenced input: peripheral blood. The source is a human donor in a cohort sampled during active COVID-19. The chain carries TRBV18 and TRBJ2-7; 7 bases agree with TRBD2. The CDR3 loop reads CASSPPGLPYEQYF. For the CDR3, the DNA is TGTGCCAGCTCACCACCGGGACTACCCTACGAGCAGTACTTC.